A selection of T cell receptor beta chains follows, all from one sample in a study of blood T cell repertoires in COVID-19. The repertoire was sequenced with immunoSEQ multiplex PCR; TCRdb's copy has only in-frame clones and lacks some. Of about 70,000 clones in the sample, about nine tenths were seen once. Sequenced material: peripheral blood. All receptors derive from a woman older than 75 with active or convalescent COVID-19. The CDR3 runs from the conserved cysteine through the conserved F or W. The D gene is left open where the match is weak. Clone size is shown for a subset of rows, as once, few, many or a class of expanded clone.

J: TRBJ1-1; D: NA; V: TRBV5-1; length: 13; size: NA; CDR3: CASSLQGDTEAFF; DNA: TGCGCCAGCAGCTTGCAGGGCGACACTGAAGCTTTCTTT
J: TRBJ2-1; D: TRBD2; V: TRBV5-1; length: 15; size: NA; CDR3: CASRLAGGQVYEQFF; DNA: TGCGCCAGCAGACTAGCGGGGGGGCAAGTATATGAGCAGTTCTTC
J: TRBJ2-7; D: TRBD2; V: TRBV4-1; length: 15; size: NA; CDR3: CASSQLLAGVWEQYF; DNA: TGCGCCAGCAGCCAATTACTAGCGGGGGTCTGGGAGCAGTACTTC
J: TRBJ1-5; D: TRBD1; V: TRBV2; length: 15; size: NA; CDR3: CASSEQTGFYQPQHF; DNA: TGTGCCAGCAGTGAACAGACAGGGTTTTATCAGCCCCAGCATTTT
J: TRBJ1-2; D: TRBD1; V: TRBV6-2/TRBV6-3; length: 13; size: NA; CDR3: CASSMTGGYGYTF; DNA: TGTGCCAGCAGTATGACAGGGGGCTATGGCTACACCTTC
J: TRBJ2-5; D: NA; V: TRBV5-1; length: 14; size: NA; CDR3: CASGPGGDPETQYF; DNA: TGCGCCAGCGGGCCGGGCGGGGACCCAGAGACCCAGTACTTC
J: TRBJ1-5; D: NA; V: TRBV30; length: 12; size: few; CDR3: CAWNNGNQPQHF; DNA: TGTGCCTGGAACAACGGCAATCAGCCCCAGCATTTT
J: TRBJ2-2; D: TRBD1; V: TRBV5-1; length: 15; size: NA; CDR3: CASSFGQAGTGELFF; DNA: TGCGCCAGCAGCTTCGGACAGGCAGGAACCGGGGAGCTGTTTTTT
J: TRBJ1-4; D: NA; V: TRBV15; length: 15; size: NA; CDR3: CATSRQAEVVEKLFF; DNA: TGTGCCACCAGCAGACAAGCAGAGGTTGTTGAAAAACTGTTTTTT
J: TRBJ1-1; D: NA; V: TRBV28; length: 10; size: NA; CDR3: CATTGPQAFF; DNA: TGTGCCACCACTGGTCCCCAAGCTTTCTTT
J: TRBJ2-3; D: NA; V: TRBV6-5; length: 12; size: NA; CDR3: CASSLSSDTQYF; DNA: TGTGCCAGCAGTCTTAGCTCAGATACGCAGTATTTT
J: TRBJ2-3; D: TRBD1; V: TRBV19; length: 18; size: NA; CDR3: CASSIHGRTGEFTDTQYF; DNA: TGTGCCAGTAGTATTCATGGCCGGACAGGGGAGTTCACAGATACGCAGTATTTT
J: TRBJ1-1; D: TRBD1; V: TRBV6-5; length: 14; size: NA; CDR3: CASSLTGVRTEAFF; DNA: TGTGCCAGCAGTTTGACAGGGGTCAGGACTGAAGCTTTCTTT
J: TRBJ2-7; D: NA; V: TRBV12-3/TRBV12-4; length: 12; size: NA; CDR3: CASSLQFYEQYF; DNA: TGTGCCAGCAGCCTACAGTTCTACGAGCAGTACTTC
J: TRBJ1-5; D: NA; V: TRBV20-1; length: 12; size: NA; CDR3: CSASRRNQPQHF; DNA: TGCAGTGCTAGTCGCCGGAATCAGCCCCAGCATTTT
J: TRBJ1-1; D: NA; V: TRBV21-1; length: 15; size: NA; CDR3: CASSNHDRVGTEAFF; DNA: TGTGCCAGCAGCAACCACGACAGGGTCGGCACTGAAGCTTTCTTT
J: TRBJ2-7; D: TRBD2; V: TRBV7-6; length: 15; size: few; CDR3: CASSPRTSGVGEQYF; DNA: TGTGCCAGCAGCCCCAGGACTAGCGGGGTAGGCGAGCAGTACTTC
J: TRBJ2-7; D: TRBD1; V: TRBV7-9; length: 16; size: once; CDR3: CASSLGAGTVLYEQYF; DNA: TGTGCCAGCAGCTTAGGAGCCGGGACAGTACTATACGAGCAGTACTTC
J: TRBJ1-2; D: NA; V: TRBV5-6; length: 13; size: NA; CDR3: CASSLAGAGGYTF; DNA: TGTGCCAGCAGCTTGGCTGGGGCTGGGGGCTACACCTTC
J: TRBJ1-2; D: TRBD1; V: TRBV7-2; length: 14; size: few; CDR3: CASSLGTGPYGYTF; DNA: TGTGCCAGCAGCTTAGGGACAGGACCCTATGGCTACACCTTC
J: TRBJ1-6; D: TRBD1; V: TRBV5-1; length: 16; size: once; CDR3: CASSLEAGTENSPLHF; DNA: TGCGCCAGCAGCTTAGAAGCCGGGACAGAAAATTCACCCCTCCACTTT
J: TRBJ2-2; D: TRBD2; V: TRBV7-2; length: 17; size: NA; CDR3: CASSLGTAGGGTGELFF; DNA: TGTGCCAGCAGCTTAGGGACAGCGGGGGGTGGTACCGGGGAGCTGTTTTTT
J: TRBJ2-2; D: TRBD2; V: TRBV11-3; length: 15; size: NA; CDR3: CASSPGRGNAGELFF; DNA: TGTGCCAGCAGCCCCGGGAGGGGTAACGCCGGGGAGCTGTTTTTT
J: TRBJ1-1; D: NA; V: TRBV5-4; length: 17; size: NA; CDR3: CASSRRETNGMNTEAFF; DNA: TGTGCCAGCAGCCGGCGCGAGACAAACGGTATGAACACTGAAGCTTTCTTT
J: TRBJ2-3; D: NA; V: TRBV6-5; length: 14; size: NA; CDR3: CASSYSGGTDTQYF; DNA: TGTGCCAGCAGTTACTCCGGGGGTACAGATACGCAGTATTTT
J: TRBJ1-5; D: NA; V: TRBV18; length: 15; size: NA; CDR3: CASSPPPGDNQPQHF; DNA: TGTGCCAGCTCACCACCGCCCGGGGACAATCAGCCCCAGCATTTT
J: TRBJ2-5; D: TRBD2; V: TRBV4-3; length: 16; size: NA; CDR3: CASSHGRGTIQETQYF; DNA: TGCGCCAGCAGCCATGGGCGGGGGACTATCCAAGAGACCCAGTACTTC
J: TRBJ2-1; D: NA; V: TRBV6-1; length: 17; size: NA; CDR3: CASSEDVSGRVYNEQFF; DNA: TGTGCCAGCAGTGAAGATGTCTCGGGCAGGGTCTACAATGAGCAGTTCTTC
J: TRBJ2-1; D: TRBD2; V: TRBV6-6; length: 17; size: NA; CDR3: CASNRLAGGSGINEQFF; DNA: TGTGCCAGCAATCGACTAGCGGGGGGTTCAGGGATCAATGAGCAGTTCTTC
J: TRBJ1-5; D: TRBD1; V: TRBV7-2; length: 17; size: NA; CDR3: CASSGGPGQGFGQPQHF; DNA: TGTGCCAGCAGCGGAGGACCGGGACAGGGTTTCGGTCAGCCCCAGCATTTT
J: TRBJ1-5; D: TRBD1; V: TRBV18; length: 13; size: NA; CDR3: CASSPQGAEPQHF; DNA: TGTGCCAGCTCGCCACAGGGGGCAGAGCCCCAGCATTTT
J: TRBJ2-5; D: TRBD2; V: TRBV5-1; length: 15; size: NA; CDR3: CASSLAAGREETQYF; DNA: TGCGCCAGCAGCTTGGCCGCGGGGAGGGAAGAGACCCAGTACTTC
J: TRBJ2-7; D: TRBD2; V: TRBV19; length: 12; size: NA; CDR3: CASTGRDYEQYF; DNA: TGTGCCAGTACCGGGAGGGACTACGAGCAGTACTTC
J: TRBJ2-1; D: NA; V: TRBV7-9; length: 15; size: NA; CDR3: CASSYRTGTKDEQFF; DNA: TGTGCCAGCAGCTACCGGACAGGGACTAAGGATGAGCAGTTCTTC
J: TRBJ1-1; D: TRBD1; V: TRBV3-1/TRBV3-2; length: 15; size: NA; CDR3: CASSQTGQGRTEAFF; DNA: TGTGCCAGCAGCCAAACGGGACAGGGGAGGACTGAAGCTTTCTTT
J: TRBJ1-2; D: TRBD1; V: TRBV30; length: 15; size: NA; CDR3: CAWTSKTGVYYGYTF; DNA: TGTGCCTGGACTTCCAAGACAGGGGTCTACTATGGCTACACCTTC
J: TRBJ1-2; D: NA; V: TRBV2; length: 10; size: NA; CDR3: CASHSLGYTF; DNA: TGTGCCAGCCACAGCTTAGGCTACACCTTC
J: TRBJ2-5; D: TRBD2; V: TRBV7-9; length: 14; size: NA; CDR3: CASRLAEGGETQYF; DNA: TGTGCCAGCAGGCTAGCGGAGGGCGGGGAGACCCAGTACTTC
J: TRBJ2-1; D: NA; V: TRBV5-1; length: 14; size: NA; CDR3: CASSPEWAHNEQFF; DNA: TGCGCCAGCAGCCCCGAGTGGGCCCACAATGAGCAGTTCTTC
J: TRBJ2-1; D: NA; V: TRBV13; length: 13; size: NA; CDR3: CASSSLFYNEQFF; DNA: TGTGCCAGCAGCTCTTTGTTCTACAATGAGCAGTTCTTC
J: TRBJ2-1; D: NA; V: TRBV12-3/TRBV12-4; length: 13; size: NA; CDR3: CASSPSQNNEQFF; DNA: TGTGCCAGCAGCCCGAGTCAAAACAATGAGCAGTTCTTC
J: TRBJ2-7; D: NA; V: TRBV7-6; length: 15; size: NA; CDR3: CASSLDEGSPYEQYF; DNA: TGTGCCAGCAGCTTAGATGAGGGTTCCCCCTACGAGCAGTACTTC
J: TRBJ2-2; D: NA; V: TRBV24-1; length: 12; size: NA; CDR3: CATSDGIGELFF; DNA: TGTGCCACCAGTGATGGCATCGGGGAGCTGTTTTTT
J: TRBJ1-6; D: NA; V: TRBV7-6; length: 15; size: NA; CDR3: CASSLSAGDGSPLHF; DNA: TGTGCCAGCAGCCTTTCTGCAGGGGATGGTTCACCCCTCCACTTT
J: TRBJ1-2; D: NA; V: TRBV7-2; length: 18; size: NA; CDR3: CASSLAPLTGAPFYGYTF; DNA: TGTGCCAGCAGCTTAGCTCCCCTGACAGGCGCACCCTTCTATGGCTACACCTTC
J: TRBJ2-3; D: TRBD1; V: TRBV7-3; length: 15; size: NA; CDR3: CASSYGTGSTDTQYF; DNA: TGTGCCAGCAGCTATGGGACAGGGTCGACAGATACGCAGTATTTT
J: TRBJ2-7; D: TRBD1; V: TRBV7-2; length: 14; size: NA; CDR3: CASSLGTGSHEQYF; DNA: TGTGCCAGCAGCTTAGGGACAGGGTCTCACGAGCAGTACTTC
J: TRBJ2-5; D: NA; V: TRBV6-1; length: 15; size: NA; CDR3: CASREESRGRETQYF; DNA: TGTGCCAGCAGAGAAGAGAGCAGGGGCCGGGAGACCCAGTACTTC
J: TRBJ2-7; D: TRBD2; V: TRBV13; length: 15; size: NA; CDR3: CASSLGSGAPYEQYF; DNA: TGTGCCAGCAGCTTAGGGAGCGGGGCCCCCTACGAGCAGTACTTC
J: TRBJ1-1; D: NA; V: TRBV27; length: 14; size: NA; CDR3: CASSPWAGLTEAFF; DNA: TGTGCCAGCAGTCCATGGGCAGGGTTGACTGAAGCTTTCTTT
J: TRBJ1-6; D: NA; V: TRBV6-4; length: 13; size: NA; CDR3: CASRPDSLGPLHF; DNA: TGTGCCAGCAGGCCAGACAGCCTTGGACCCCTCCACTTT
J: TRBJ1-2; D: NA; V: TRBV5-6; length: 13; size: NA; CDR3: CASSLAGVPGYTF; DNA: TGTGCCAGCAGCTTGGCAGGGGTTCCTGGCTACACCTTC
J: TRBJ2-2; D: TRBD1; V: TRBV19; length: 17; size: once; CDR3: CASSIGTPGQYTGELFF; DNA: TGTGCCAGTAGTATAGGAACCCCGGGACAGTACACCGGGGAGCTGTTTTTT
J: TRBJ2-5; D: NA; V: TRBV7-7; length: 14; size: NA; CDR3: CASSLFAGQETQYF; DNA: TGTGCTAGCAGCTTATTCGCAGGCCAAGAGACCCAGTACTTC
J: TRBJ1-1; D: NA; V: TRBV5-8; length: 15; size: NA; CDR3: CASSPTSGFVGEAFF; DNA: TGTGCCAGCAGCCCGACCTCAGGGTTTGTCGGTGAAGCTTTCTTT
J: TRBJ2-2; D: TRBD2; V: TRBV7-2; length: 17; size: NA; CDR3: CASSPLAGGPDTGELFF; DNA: TGTGCCAGCAGCCCACTAGCGGGGGGGCCGGACACCGGGGAGCTGTTTTTT